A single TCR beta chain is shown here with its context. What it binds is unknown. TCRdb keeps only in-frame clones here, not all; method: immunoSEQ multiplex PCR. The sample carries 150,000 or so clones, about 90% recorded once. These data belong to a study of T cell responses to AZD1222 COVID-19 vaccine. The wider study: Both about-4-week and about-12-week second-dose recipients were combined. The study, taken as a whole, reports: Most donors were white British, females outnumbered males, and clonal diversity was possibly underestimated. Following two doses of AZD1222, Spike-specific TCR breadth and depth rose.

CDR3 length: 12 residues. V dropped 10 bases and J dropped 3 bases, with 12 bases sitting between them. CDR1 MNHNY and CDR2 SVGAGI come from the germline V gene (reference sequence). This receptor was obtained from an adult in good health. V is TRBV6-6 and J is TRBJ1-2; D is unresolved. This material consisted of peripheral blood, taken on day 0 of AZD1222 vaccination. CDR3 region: CATRRVDYGYTF. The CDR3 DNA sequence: TGTGCCACCCGGCGGGTGGACTATGGCTACACCTTC.